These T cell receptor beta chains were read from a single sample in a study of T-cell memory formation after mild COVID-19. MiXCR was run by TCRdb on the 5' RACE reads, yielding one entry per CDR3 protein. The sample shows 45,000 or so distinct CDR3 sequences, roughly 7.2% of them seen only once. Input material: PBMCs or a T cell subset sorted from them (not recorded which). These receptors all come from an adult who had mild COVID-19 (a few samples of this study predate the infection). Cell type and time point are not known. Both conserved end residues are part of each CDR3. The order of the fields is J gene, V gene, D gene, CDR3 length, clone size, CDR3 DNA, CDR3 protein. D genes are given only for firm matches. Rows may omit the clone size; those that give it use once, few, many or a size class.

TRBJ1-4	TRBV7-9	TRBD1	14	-	TGTGCCAGCAGCAAAGGGGGCAGTAATGAAAAACTGTTTTTT	CASSKGGSNEKLFF
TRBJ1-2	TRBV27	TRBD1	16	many	TGTGCCAGCAGTTTAATAAGGGACAGCGGTAACTATGGCTACACCTTC	CASSLIRDSGNYGYTF
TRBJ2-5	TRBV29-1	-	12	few	TGCAGCGTCACCCGGGGGCAAGAGACCCAGTACTTC	CSVTRGQETQYF
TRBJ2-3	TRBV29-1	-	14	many	TGCAGCGTTGCGCGGGGAGCTAGCACAGATACGCAGTATTTT	CSVARGASTDTQYF
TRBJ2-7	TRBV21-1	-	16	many	TGTGCCAGCAGCACCTCGACAGGGGGCAAGGCTCGGGAGCAGTACTTC	CASSTSTGGKAREQYF
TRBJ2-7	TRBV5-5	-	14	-	TGTGCCAGCAGCCCCGACGTCCAGGGTCACGAGCAGTACTTC	CASSPDVQGHEQYF
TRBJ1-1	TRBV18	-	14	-	TGTGCCAGCTCCCCACAGGGCACGAACACTGAAGCTTTCTTT	CASSPQGTNTEAFF
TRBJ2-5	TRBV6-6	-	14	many	TGTGCCAGCGGGTACGGGAGGGGGCAGGAGACCCAGTACTTC	CASGYGRGQETQYF
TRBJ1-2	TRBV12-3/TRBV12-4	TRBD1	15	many	TGTGCCAGCAGTTTAAAGGGGGCCGGGGATGCTGGCTACACCTTC	CASSLKGAGDAGYTF
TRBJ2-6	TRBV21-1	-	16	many	TGTGCCAGCAGCAAACGACCGAGCTCTGGGGCCAACGTCCTGACTTTC	CASSKRPSSGANVLTF
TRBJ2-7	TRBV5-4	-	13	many	TGTGCCAGCAGCTTGGCCAAGGAAAATGAGCAGTACTTC	CASSLAKENEQYF
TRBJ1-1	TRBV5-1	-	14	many	TGCGCCAGCAGCTTGCTCACCTTGAACACTGAAGCTTTCTTT	CASSLLTLNTEAFF
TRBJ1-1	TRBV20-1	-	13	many	TGCAGTGCTCCCAAATTCGGCGGCACTGAAGCTTTCTTT	CSAPKFGGTEAFF
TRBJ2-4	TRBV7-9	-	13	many	TGTGCCAGCACGCGGGATTCCAAAAACATTCAGTACTTC	CASTRDSKNIQYF
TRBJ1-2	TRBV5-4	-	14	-	TGTGCCAGCAGCTTCAAGGGTAAACCCTATGGCTACACCTTC	CASSFKGKPYGYTF
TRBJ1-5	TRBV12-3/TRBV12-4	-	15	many	TGTGCCAGCAGTCTAGGGGAGGCGCAGGGAAAGCCCCAGCATTTT	CASSLGEAQGKPQHF
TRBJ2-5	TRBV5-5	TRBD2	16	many	TGTGCCAGCAGCTCGGGACTAGCGGTTACACAAGAGACCCAGTACTTC	CASSSGLAVTQETQYF
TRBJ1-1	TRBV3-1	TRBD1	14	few	TGTGCCAGCAGCCAAAAGGGGGCGAGCCCTGAAGCTTTCTTT	CASSQKGASPEAFF
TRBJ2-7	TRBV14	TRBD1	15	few	TGTGCCAGCAGCCAACCGAAGACAGGGGGCTACGAGCAGTACTTC	CASSQPKTGGYEQYF
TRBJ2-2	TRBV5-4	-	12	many	TGTGCCAGCAGCTTGCTTACCGGGGAGCTGTTTTTT	CASSLLTGELFF
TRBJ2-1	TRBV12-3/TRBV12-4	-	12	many	TGTGCCAGCAGTTTTTGGGAAAATGAGCAGTTCTTC	CASSFWENEQFF
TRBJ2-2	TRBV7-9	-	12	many	TGTGCCAGCAGCCGAATAACCGGGGAGCTGTTTTTT	CASSRITGELFF
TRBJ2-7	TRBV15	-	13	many	TGTGCCACCAGTATGAAGGGATCCTACGAGCAGTACTTC	CATSMKGSYEQYF
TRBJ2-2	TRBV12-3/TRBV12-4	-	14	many	TGTGCCAGCAGCCCGGCTAGAAACACCGGGGAGCTGTTTTTT	CASSPARNTGELFF
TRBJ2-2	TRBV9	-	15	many	TGTGCCAGCAGCGTATCACAGGGTGGCACCGGGGAGCTGTTTTTT	CASSVSQGGTGELFF
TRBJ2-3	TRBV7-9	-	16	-	TGTGCCAGCAGCTTAGTGATAGCGGAGTACACAGATACGCAGTATTTT	CASSLVIAEYTDTQYF
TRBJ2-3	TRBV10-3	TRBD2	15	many	TGTGCCATCAGTGCAGGAGCGGGGGGGCCGGATACGCAGTATTTT	CAISAGAGGPDTQYF
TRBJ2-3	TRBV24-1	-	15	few	TGTGCCACCAGTGACCAGGGGTCTGCTGGAGATACGCAGTATTTT	CATSDQGSAGDTQYF
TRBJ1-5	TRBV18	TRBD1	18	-	TGTGCCAGCTCACCATCCCGGGACAGGGGTCTGGTGGATCAGCCCCAGCATTTT	CASSPSRDRGLVDQPQHF
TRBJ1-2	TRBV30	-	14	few	TGTGCCTCCCAGGGGCACCCACAAGACTATGGCTACACCTTC	CASQGHPQDYGYTF
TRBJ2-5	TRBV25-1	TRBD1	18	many	TGTGCCAGTAGGGCTACCGGGACAGGGTTTGGGGGATTCAAGACCCAGTACTTC	CASRATGTGFGGFKTQYF
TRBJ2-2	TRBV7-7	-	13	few	TGTGCCAGCAGCTTAGAAGGGGCCGGGGAGCTGTTTTTT	CASSLEGAGELFF